Below, 24 T cell receptor beta chains from the same sample are listed, as sequenced in a study of blood T cell repertoires in COVID-19 (dated by TCRdb to about 2020). Library preparation was by the immunoSEQ multiplex PCR assay. TCRdb limited this immuneACCESS table to in-frame rearrangements with V and J called. A share of clones is missing; checked studies link under half to unresolved V genes, and the rest is unexplained. Present in this sample are some 130,000 clones, about nine tenths of which were seen just once. The ten biggest clones cover approximately 3.5% of the sample. The sample consisted of peripheral blood. Receptor source: a middle-aged man with active COVID-19.

The V gene is TRBV2, the J gene TRBJ2-1, with TRBD1 matching 8 bases. V was clipped by 10 bases and J by 3 bases; unmatched bases: 11. This CDR3 is 15 amino acids long. In germline, CDR1 is SNHLY, CDR2 FYNNEI. For the CDR3, the DNA is TGTGCCACCACAACCGACAGGGGAGGCTACAATGAGCAGTTCTTC. Protein: CATTTDRGGYNEQFF.

This chain connects TRBV12-3 or TRBV12-4 to TRBJ1-5, with D perhaps matching TRBD1 (5 bases). The CDR3 runs to 13 residues. The V gene lost 3 bases and the J gene lost 5 bases, with 8 bases spanning the gap. The CDR3 DNA reads TGTGCCAGCAGTTTTTCAGGGTATCAGCCCCAGCATTTT. Residues: CASSFSGYQPQHF.

The chain employs TRBV7-6 and TRBJ2-5; TRBD2 matches at 10 bases. The CDR3 is 19 amino acids. Germline-derived CDR1 and CDR2 are SGHVS and FNYEAQ. With 2 bases clipped from V and 1 base from J, the junction kept 13 bases outside the gene matches. The CDR3 spells CASSLTAFGSGGIQETQYF. The CDR3 nucleotides read TGTGCCAGCAGCTTAACCGCATTTGGTAGCGGGGGGATCCAAGAGACCCAGTACTTC.

The V gene is TRBV6-5, the J gene TRBJ1-2, with TRBD1 as a possible D gene (5 bases). Trimming took off 6 bases at V and 3 bases at J, with 14 bases between the two ends. The CDR3 runs 14 residues. Germline CDR1 MNHEY, CDR2 SVGAGI. The CDR3 nucleotides read TGTGCCAGCAGCCCCTGGCAGGGATACTATGGCTACACCTTC. Protein product: CASSPWQGYYGYTF.

The V gene is TRBV28, the J gene TRBJ2-4; possibly TRBD2 for D (7 bases). The CDR3 consists of 15 residues. V was cut by 5 bases and J by 4 bases, with 15 bases left in between. CDR1 and CDR2 (germline): MDHEN, SYDVKM. In nucleotides, the CDR3 is TGTGCCAGCAGTGTGGGGGGGGCGCCTAAAAACATTCAGTACTTC. It is translated as CASSVGGAPKNIQYF.

This clone was recorded once. The CDR3 coding sequence is TGCAGCTCTAGGGGGACTAGTTATGAGCAGTTCTTC. Its protein is CSSRGTSYEQFF. The chain carries TRBV29-1 and TRBJ2-1; 8 nucleotides agree with TRBD2. Germline V gene sequence: CDR1 SQVTM, CDR2 ANQGSEA. With 8 bases clipped from V and 8 bases from J, the junction kept 8 bases outside the gene matches. The CDR3 sequence is 12 residues long.

The chain uses TRBV19 and TRBJ2-1, with no clear D. This CDR3 has 12 amino acids. With 5 bases removed from V and 9 bases from J, the gap between germline ends came to 11 bases. The germline gives CDR1 LNHDA, CDR2 SQIVND (reference sequence). DNA of the CDR3: TGTGCCAGTAGTGCCCTAGTTGGTGAGCAGTTCTTC. It is translated as CASSALVGEQFF. Filled out from reference TRBV19 and TRBJ2-1, the complete variable domain reads DGGITQSPKYLFRKEGQNVTLSCEQNLNHDAMYWYRQDPGQGLRLIYYSQIVNDFQKGDIAEGYSVSREKKESFPLTVTSAQKNPTAFYLCASSALVGEQFFGPGTRLTVL.

This clone was found a few times. CDR3 sequence (DNA): TGTGCCAGCTCATTCGACAGGAACACTGAAGCTTTCTTT. The encoded protein is CASSFDRNTEAFF. J is TRBJ1-1 and V is TRBV6-4; D might be TRBD1 (5 bases). Trimming pared 8 bases from V and 1 base from J, leaving 11 bases between. Germline values: CDR1 MRHNA, CDR2 SNTAGT. The CDR3 has 13 amino acids.

The chain carries TRBV7-9 and TRBJ2-3; TRBD1 aligns across 7 bases. Germline V lookup: CDR1 SEHNR, CDR2 FQNEAQ (reference sequence). The CDR3 covers 14 residues. J lost 6 bases, V lost 5 bases, and 8 bases had no gene match. The chain's CDR3 is CASSTEGARDTQYF. In DNA form, the CDR3 reads TGTGCCAGCAGCACTGAGGGGGCGAGGGATACGCAGTATTTT.

This chain joins TRBV7-2 and TRBJ2-7, with 7 bases fitting TRBD1. The V gene's germline CDR1 is SGHTA and CDR2 FQGNSA. The V segment lost 5 bases and the J segment 1 base; nucleotides outside the gene matches: 8. This CDR3 has 15 residues. CDR3 DNA sequence: TGTGCCAGCAGCACCTGGGGACAGCCATCCTACGAGCAGTACTTC. Protein product: CASSTWGQPSYEQYF.

The genes are TRBV12-5 and TRBJ2-1; 8 nucleotides agree with TRBD1. J was trimmed by 8 bases and V by 6 bases; bases with no gene match: 6. The V gene's germline CDR1 is LGHNT and CDR2 FRNRAP. This CDR3 has 13 residues. CDR3 sequence: CASGRDRTDEQFF. CDR3 sequence (DNA): TGTGCTAGTGGAAGGGACAGGACCGATGAGCAGTTCTTC.

The chain uses TRBV5-1 and TRBJ2-7; TRBD1 might be the D (5 bases). Per germline, CDR1 SGHRS and CDR2 YFSETQ. This CDR3 is 13 amino acids long. Trimming pared 0 bases from V and 12 bases from J, leaving 16 bases between. CDR3 in DNA: TGCGCCAGCAGCTTGGATCCGCAGGGTTTTCGGTACGTC. It translates to CASSLDPQGFRYV.

This clone has just one count. This rearrangement joins TRBV5-1 to TRBJ2-7; TRBD1 agrees at 9 bases. The J segment lost 7 bases and the V segment lost 5 bases, leaving 7 bases of the junction unmatched. The CDR3 covers 13 residues. CDR1 is SGHRS and CDR2 is YFSETQ in the germline V gene. The CDR3 sequence is CASSPTGGGEQYF. The CDR3 DNA sequence: TGCGCCAGCAGTCCGACAGGGGGTGGGGAGCAGTACTTC.

The chain combines TRBV29-1 with TRBJ1-4; D might be TRBD1 (6 bases). CDR1 is SQVTM, CDR2 ANQGSEA, per germline. There are 12 residues in the CDR3. V was cut by 4 bases and J by 7 bases, with 10 bases left in between. The CDR3 loop reads CSVATGSEKLFF. The DNA for the CDR3 is TGCAGCGTTGCAACAGGGTCTGAAAAACTGTTTTTT.

The chain joins TRBV21-1 to TRBJ2-2; the table's TRBD1 call for D was not verified on the DNA. TRBV21-1 is a recognized pseudogene. The CDR3 extends over 18 amino acids. DNA of the CDR3: TGTGCCAGCGTCGGGCGGACAGGGGGATCTTCGAACACCGGGGAGCTGTTTTTT. Translation: CASVGRTGGSSNTGELFF.

The chain recombines TRBV27 with TRBJ1-5, with D hard to call. The germline V gene encodes CDR1 MNHEY and CDR2 SMNVEV (reference sequence). The CDR3 runs 15 residues. Deletions cut 5 bases from V and 0 bases from J, with 11 bases between. CDR3 in amino acids: CASSNLGSSNQPQHF. CDR3 coding DNA: TGTGCCAGCAGTAACCTCGGGAGTAGCAATCAGCCCCAGCATTTT.

This chain uses TRBV5-1 with TRBJ2-7; tentative D call: TRBD2 (6 bases). Germline V lookup: CDR1 SGHRS, CDR2 YFSETQ. The ends were cut back, 4 bases at V and 3 bases at J, with 14 bases in the middle. The CDR3 loop spans 14 amino acids. CDR3 sequence (DNA): TGCGCCAGCAGCACCCGACTAGAGGGCTACGAGCAGTACTTC. It translates to CASSTRLEGYEQYF.

The chain is built from TRBV25-1 and TRBJ2-1; maybe TRBD1 (5 bases). There are 15 residues in the CDR3. The germline V gene encodes CDR1 MGHDK and CDR2 SYGVNS. The V end lost 3 bases, the J end lost 6 bases, and 15 bases lay between the germline ends. Written as DNA, the CDR3 is TGTGCCAGCAGTGACACTAAGACAGTTCGCAATGAGCAGTTCTTC. Translation: CASSDTKTVRNEQFF.

The V and J genes are TRBV10-3 and TRBJ1-5; 7 bases match TRBD1. This CDR3 comprises 13 residues. V gave up 3 bases and J gave up 5 bases; unmatched junction bases: 1. Germline loops: CDR1 ENHRY, CDR2 SYGVKD. CDR3 in DNA: TGTGCCATCAGTGACAGGGGGTATCAGCCCCAGCATTTT. Its translation is CAISDRGYQPQHF.

The rearrangement joins TRBV20-1 to TRBJ2-3; 7 bases are a match to TRBD2. With V trimmed by 3 bases and J by 5 bases, 2 bases remained unmatched. The CDR3 totals 12 residues. Germline loops: CDR1 DFQATT, CDR2 SNEGSKA (reference sequence). CDR3: CSASSSGDTQYF. The CDR3 DNA reads as TGCAGTGCTAGTTCTAGCGGAGATACGCAGTATTTT.

For the CDR3, the DNA is TGTGCCAGCAGCCTTGGGACTAGCGGGAGTTTGGTGGAGACCCAGTACTTC. Amino acids: CASSLGTSGSLVETQYF. The V gene is TRBV5-6, the J gene TRBJ2-5; TRBD2 matches at 14 bases. CDR3 size: 17 residues. CDR1 is SGHDT and CDR2 is YYEEEE in the germline V gene. The V segment lost 4 bases and the J segment 5 bases; nucleotides outside the gene matches: 10.

The genes are TRBV6-2 or TRBV6-3 and TRBJ2-3, with TRBD2 matching over 10 bases. There are 15 residues in the CDR3. Germline CDR1 and CDR2: MNHEY and SVGEGT. The V and J ends lost 3 bases and 2 bases, in that order; junction bases with no gene match: 2. DNA of the CDR3: TGTGCCAGCAGTTATAGCGGGGGGCACACAGATACGCAGTATTTT. It specifies CASSYSGGHTDTQYF.

The CDR3 region is CASRTGRDTQYF. The CDR3 nucleotides read TGTGCCAGCAGAACAGGGCGAGATACGCAGTATTTT. This chain links TRBV2 with TRBJ2-3; perhaps TRBD1 as D (6 bases). The CDR3 runs to 12 residues. CDR1 and CDR2 from the germline V gene are SNHLY and FYNNEI. Trimming stripped 6 bases from V and 5 bases from J, with 9 bases between.

The chain recombines TRBV7-9 with TRBJ2-7; 7 nucleotides agree with TRBD2. The V and J ends lost 6 bases and 5 bases, in that order; junction bases with no gene match: 13. The CDR3 extends over 15 amino acids. Germline CDR1 is SEHNR and CDR2 is FQNEAQ (reference sequence). The CDR3 bases are TGTGCCAGCAGTAGGACGGGAGGTAATAGGGACGAGCAGTACGTC. This encodes CASSRTGGNRDEQYV.